The clone carrying this TCR beta chain was counted a single time. Germline assignment: CDR1 SQVTM and CDR2 ANQGSEA. With V trimmed by 7 bases and J by 6 bases, 2 bases remained unmatched. The CDR3 is made up of 11 amino acids. This sample stems from a study of OX40 agonist ivuxolimab in advanced cancers. Study context: It was permissible to have had prior anti-PD-1, anti-PD-L1 or anti-CTLA-4 therapy, and more than 30% had some.

Generated by immunoSEQ multiplex PCR, the TCRdb table keeps only in-frame clones and is missing some. The sample includes roughly 36,000 clones, around three quarters of them seen just once. This receptor was identified in an adult with an advanced solid tumor such as melanoma, head and neck, liver or kidney cancer. Sequenced material: CD4+ or CD8+ T cells sorted from blood, taken in a trial of the OX40 agonist ivuxolimab. The gene calls are TRBV29-1 and TRBJ2-3, with 9 positions matching TRBD1. The CDR3 protein is CSGGQGDTQYF. In DNA, the CDR3 is TGCAGCGGGGGACAGGGCGATACGCAGTATTTT.